This T cell receptor (beta chain) originates from a study of identical twins' blood T cells. Across the study: About 50 million reads came from around twelve libraries, six alpha, six beta. Findings and limits, study-wide: V gene usage reportedly matched far better within twin pairs than unrelated donors.

This clonotype has only a few counts. The antigen remains undetermined. CDR1 MNHNS and CDR2 SASEGT come from the germline V gene. This CDR3 has 13 residues. Trimming removed 7 bases at V and 6 bases at J, with 12 bases between. Each TCR cDNA library carried sample-specific barcodes on both ends. TCRdb ran MiXCR on the 5' RACE reads and lists one entry per CDR3 protein. The data contain roughly 380,000 distinct CDR3 sequences, over 25% of them seen just once; the ten biggest clones take up 6.1%. Six healthy women, forming three identical twin pairs, donated samples. Specimen: PBMCs. The sequence derives from a woman aged 18 to 49 in good health. The gene calls are TRBV6-1 and TRBJ2-2; D possibly corresponds to TRBD1 (6 bases). The chain's CDR3 is CASKESGAGELFF. The CDR3 DNA follows: TGTGCCAGCAAAGAGTCAGGGGCCGGGGAGCTGTTTTTT.